This entry lists 15 T cell receptor beta chains sequenced from one sample in a study of cytomegalovirus exposure and HLA in healthy donors. The PCR had 60 Vbeta and 13 Jbeta primers. Sequencing was performed with immunoSEQ multiplex PCR; in TCRdb, only in-frame clones are kept and a portion is missing. There are about 140,000 clones in the sample; 80% occur only once, and 2% to 2.5% lies in the top ten. Sequencing was done on a sample of PBMCs. Receptors originate from a man aged 50-59 years in good health and CMV-seronegative.

This rearrangement joins TRBV6-6 to TRBJ1-6; TRBD1 might be the D (6 bases). With 7 bases removed from V and 4 bases from J, the gap between germline ends came to 11 bases. The CDR3 covers 14 residues. Germline V gene lookup returns CDR1 MNHNY and CDR2 SVGAGI (reference sequence). CDR3 amino acids: CASTQDRYNSPLHF. In DNA, the CDR3 is TGTGCCAGCACCCAGGACAGATATAATTCACCCCTCCACTTT.

The chain employs TRBV7-2 and TRBJ1-4, with 11 bases fitting TRBD1. Germline-derived CDR1 and CDR2 are SGHTA and FQGNSA. The CDR3 length is 15 residues. V lost 5 bases, J lost 12 bases, and 11 bases stayed unmatched. This chain's CDR3 is CASSALGTGGRELFF. The DNA of the CDR3 is TGTGCCAGCAGCGCGCTTGGGACAGGGGGTCGAGAACTGTTTTTT.

The chain couples TRBV6-1 to TRBJ2-2; TRBD2 matches 8 bases. CDR1 and CDR2 from the germline V gene are MNHNS and SASEGT. The CDR3 consists of 15 residues. The junction had 5 bases not matched to a gene; V was cut back by 7 bases and J by 1 base. CDR3 sequence (DNA): TGTGCCAGCAATTTGAGCGGGGGGAACACCGGGGAGCTGTTTTTT. The encoded protein is CASNLSGGNTGELFF.

This chain joins TRBV5-1 and TRBJ2-3, with a tentative D call TRBD2 (7 bases). Germline CDR1 and CDR2: SGHRS and YFSETQ. The CDR3 has 14 amino acids. V lost 7 bases to trimming and J lost 4 bases, with 16 bases between them. This CDR3 reads CASVEGGMADTQYF. The CDR3 DNA reads as TGCGCCAGCGTCGAGGGGGGGATGGCAGATACGCAGTATTTT.

V is TRBV10-3 and J is TRBJ2-7; D is perhaps TRBD2 (6 bases). Trimming shortened V by 8 bases and J by 7 bases, and 21 bases separated the two germline ends. The CDR3 extends over 14 amino acids. The germline gives CDR1 ENHRY, CDR2 SYGVKD. The CDR3 coding sequence is TGTGCCATCGGGCGCGGGATCGGTCCGGGTGAGCAGTACTTC. Its protein is CAIGRGIGPGEQYF.

The chain is built from TRBV7-2 and TRBJ2-3, with 9 bases that match TRBD2. The CDR3 contains 17 residues. The germline V gene has CDR1 SGHTA and CDR2 FQGNSA. The V gene end was trimmed by 1 base and the J gene end by 5 bases; junction bases not matched to a gene: 10. CDR3 residues: CASSLVAGAPGGDTQYF. DNA for the CDR3: TGTGCCAGCAGCTTAGTAGCGGGGGCTCCCGGAGGAGATACGCAGTATTTT.

Remarks on this clone: The junction does not match germline at one end; this may be a read error. The CDR3 nucleotides read TGTTCCAGCAGCCCCAGTTCAGATGGCTACACCTTC. This codes for CSSSPSSDGYTF. The chain is built from TRBV7-9 and TRBJ1-2; no definite D call. CDR1 is SEHNR, CDR2 FQNEAQ, per germline (reference sequence). The CDR3 spans 12 residues.

This clone appeared a single time. The chain has TRBV7-9 and TRBJ1-2; perhaps TRBD1 as D (6 bases). The germline gives CDR1 SEHNR, CDR2 FQNEAQ (reference sequence). Between the trimmed V and J ends, which lost 3 bases and 6 bases, there was a span of 14 bases. CDR3 length equals 14 residues. Written as DNA, the CDR3 is TGTGCCAGCAGCTTCGGGGGGGCAGTCGATGGCTACACCTTC. Encoded protein: CASSFGGAVDGYTF.

The V call is TRBV5-4, the J call TRBJ1-2; no clear D. Germline CDR1 SGHNT, CDR2 YYREEE (reference sequence). The V and J ends lost 0 bases and 4 bases respectively, with 7 bases between them. The CDR3 loop spans 13 amino acids. CDR3 loop: CASSLEQLYGYTF. CDR3 sequence (DNA): TGTGCCAGCAGCTTGGAACAGCTCTATGGCTACACCTTC.

J is TRBJ2-4 and V is TRBV11-3, with TRBD1 matching over 10 bases. The CDR3 sequence is 15 residues long. CDR1 and CDR2 from the germline V gene are SGHNT and YENEEA. J gave up 8 bases and V 3 bases, and 7 bases lay outside the gene matches. The CDR3 region is CASSLRTGGLDIQYF. The CDR3 DNA follows: TGTGCCAGCAGCTTGCGGACAGGGGGTTTGGACATTCAGTACTTC.

The chain links TRBV28 to TRBJ2-2, with D hard to call. Trimming took 3 bases from V and 6 from J, leaving 8 bases between them. Germline CDR1 and CDR2: MDHEN and SYDVKM. This CDR3 is 13 amino acids long. The CDR3 loop is CASSFFSAGELFF. The CDR3 bases are TGTGCCAGCAGTTTTTTCTCCGCCGGGGAGCTGTTTTTT.

This clone was counted a few times. The CDR3 coding sequence is TGTGCCAGCAGTCCCGGGGAGGCTAATGAAAAACTGTTTTTT. This sequence encodes CASSPGEANEKLFF. The J gene is TRBJ1-4, the V gene TRBV28; the D is unclear. This CDR3 contains 14 residues. Deletions cut 5 bases from V and 3 bases from J, with 10 bases between. Germline V gene data show CDR1 as MDHEN and CDR2 as SYDVKM.

V and J are TRBV6-1 and TRBJ1-6; possibly TRBD1 for D (6 bases). The CDR3 length is 16 residues. Trimming took off 0 bases at V and 10 bases at J, with 16 bases between the two ends. Per the germline V gene, CDR1 is MNHNS and CDR2 is SASEGT. DNA of the CDR3: TGTGCCAGCAGTGAAGCGCTGATGGGGGCTGGGTCACCCCTCCACTTT. Translation: CASSEALMGAGSPLHF.

This chain links TRBV18 with TRBJ1-4; TRBD1 aligns across 9 bases. Germline-derived CDR1 and CDR2 are KGHSH and LQKENI. The V gene end was trimmed by 4 bases and the J gene end by 8 bases; junction bases not matched to a gene: 8. The CDR3 totals 15 residues. The CDR3, as DNA: TGTGCCAGCTCACTCGGGACAGGGAATGGCGAAAAACTGTTTTTT. It specifies CASSLGTGNGEKLFF.

This clone was seen only once. This chain links TRBV5-4 with TRBJ2-7; 7 bases align to TRBD1. CDR1 SGHNT and CDR2 YYREEE come from the germline V gene (reference sequence). The CDR3 consists of 12 residues. Losses at the gene ends were 4 bases for V and 4 bases for J; bases not matched to a gene: 2. CDR3 sequence (DNA): TGTGCCAGCAGCCCGGGACAGTACGAGCAGTACTTC. Its translation: CASSPGQYEQYF.